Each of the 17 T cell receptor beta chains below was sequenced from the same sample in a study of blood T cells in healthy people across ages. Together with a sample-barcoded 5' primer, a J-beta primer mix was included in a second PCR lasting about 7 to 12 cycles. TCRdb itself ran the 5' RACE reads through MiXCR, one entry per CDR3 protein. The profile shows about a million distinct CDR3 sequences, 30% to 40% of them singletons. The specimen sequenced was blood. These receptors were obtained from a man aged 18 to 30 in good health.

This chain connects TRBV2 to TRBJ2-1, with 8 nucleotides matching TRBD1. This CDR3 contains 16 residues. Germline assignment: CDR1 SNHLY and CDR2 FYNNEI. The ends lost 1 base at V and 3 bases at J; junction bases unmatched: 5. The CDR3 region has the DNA TGTGCCAGCAGTGAAGTGGGACAGGTGGGCTACAATGAGCAGTTCTTC. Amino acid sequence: CASSEVGQVGYNEQFF.

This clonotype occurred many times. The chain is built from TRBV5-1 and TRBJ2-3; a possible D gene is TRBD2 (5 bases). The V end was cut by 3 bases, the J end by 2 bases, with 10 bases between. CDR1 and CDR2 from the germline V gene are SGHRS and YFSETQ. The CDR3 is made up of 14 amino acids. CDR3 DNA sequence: TGCGCCAGCAGCTCGGGCGGACTCACAGATACGCAGTATTTT. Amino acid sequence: CASSSGGLTDTQYF.

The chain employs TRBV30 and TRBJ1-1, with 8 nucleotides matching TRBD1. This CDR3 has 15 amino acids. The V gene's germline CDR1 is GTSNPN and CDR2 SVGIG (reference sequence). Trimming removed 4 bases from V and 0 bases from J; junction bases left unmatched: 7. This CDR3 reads CAWTDTGGMNTEAFF. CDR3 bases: TGTGCCTGGACCGATACAGGGGGGATGAACACTGAAGCTTTCTTT.

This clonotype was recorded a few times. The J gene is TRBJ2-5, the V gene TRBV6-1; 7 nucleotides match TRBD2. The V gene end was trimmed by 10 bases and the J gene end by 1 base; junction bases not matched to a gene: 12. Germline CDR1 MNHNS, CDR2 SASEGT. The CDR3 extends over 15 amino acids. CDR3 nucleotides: TGTGCCACCCGGCCGGGACTACAAATCCAAGAGACCCAGTACTTC. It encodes CATRPGLQIQETQYF.

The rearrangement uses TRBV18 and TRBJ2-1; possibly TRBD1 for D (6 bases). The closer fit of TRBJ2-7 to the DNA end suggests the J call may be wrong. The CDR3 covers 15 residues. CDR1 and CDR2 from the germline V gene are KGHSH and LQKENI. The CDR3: CASSTRDTTYNEQYF. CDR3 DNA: TGTGCCAGCTCAACTCGGGACACGACCTACAATGAGCAGTACTTC.

The chain's CDR3 is CASSLGGTGFTEQFF. DNA of the CDR3: TGTGCCAGCAGCTTAGGTGGGACAGGGTTTACCGAGCAGTTCTTC. The chain employs TRBV13 and TRBJ2-1; 9 nucleotides agree with TRBD1. Germline V gene data show CDR1 as PRHDT and CDR2 as FYEKMQ (reference sequence). With V trimmed by 0 bases and J by 10 bases, 7 bases remained unmatched. This CDR3 spans 15 amino acids.

The CDR3 DNA sequence: TGCAGCGTTGAGGTTAGGGGTGGCTACAATGAGCAGTTCTTC. Protein product: CSVEVRGGYNEQFF. The chain couples TRBV29-1 to TRBJ2-1, with D perhaps matching TRBD1 (5 bases). The CDR3 contains 14 residues. CDR1 and CDR2 from the germline V gene are SQVTM and ANQGSEA. V lost 3 bases to trimming and J lost 3 bases, with 12 bases between them.

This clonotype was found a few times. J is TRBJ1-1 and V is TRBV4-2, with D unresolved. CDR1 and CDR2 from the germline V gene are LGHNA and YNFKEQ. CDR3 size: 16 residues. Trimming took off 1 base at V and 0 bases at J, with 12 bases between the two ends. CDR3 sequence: CASSQGVRGMNTEAFF. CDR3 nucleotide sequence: TGTGCCAGCAGCCAAGGGGTACGGGGAATGAACACTGAAGCTTTCTTT.

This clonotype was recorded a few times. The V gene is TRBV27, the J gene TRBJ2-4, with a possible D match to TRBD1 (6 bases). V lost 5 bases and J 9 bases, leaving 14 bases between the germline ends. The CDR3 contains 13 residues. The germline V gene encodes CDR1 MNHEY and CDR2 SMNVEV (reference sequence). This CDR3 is CASSAQGLGIQYF. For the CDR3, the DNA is TGTGCCAGCAGTGCTCAGGGGTTGGGCATTCAGTACTTC.

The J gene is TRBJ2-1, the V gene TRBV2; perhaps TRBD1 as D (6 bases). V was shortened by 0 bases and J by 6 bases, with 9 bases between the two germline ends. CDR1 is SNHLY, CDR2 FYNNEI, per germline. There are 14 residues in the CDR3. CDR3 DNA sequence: TGTGCCAGCAGTGAAGCTATGACAGGCAATGAGCAGTTCTTC. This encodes CASSEAMTGNEQFF.

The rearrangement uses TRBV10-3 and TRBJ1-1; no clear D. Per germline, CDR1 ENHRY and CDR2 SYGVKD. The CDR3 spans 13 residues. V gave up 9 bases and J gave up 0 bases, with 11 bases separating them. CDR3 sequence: CAITGGLNTEAFF. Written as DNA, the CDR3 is TGTGCCATTACCGGCGGCCTGAACACTGAAGCTTTCTTT.

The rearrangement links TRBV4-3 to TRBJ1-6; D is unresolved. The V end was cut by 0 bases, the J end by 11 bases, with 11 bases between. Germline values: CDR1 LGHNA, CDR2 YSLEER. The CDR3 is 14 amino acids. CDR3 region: CASSQDKRGTPLHF. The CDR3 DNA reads TGCGCCAGCAGCCAAGATAAAAGAGGGACACCCCTCCACTTT.

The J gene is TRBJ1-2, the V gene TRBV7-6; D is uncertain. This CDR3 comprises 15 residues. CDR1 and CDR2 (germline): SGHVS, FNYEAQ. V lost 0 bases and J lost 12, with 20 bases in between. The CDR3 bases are TGTGCCAGCAGCTTAGCGCAAGGACTTTCAGAAAAAAACACCTTC. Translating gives CASSLAQGLSEKNTF.

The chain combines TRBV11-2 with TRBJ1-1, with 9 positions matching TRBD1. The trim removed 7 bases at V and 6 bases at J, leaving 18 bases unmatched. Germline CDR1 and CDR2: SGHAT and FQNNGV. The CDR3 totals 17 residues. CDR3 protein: CASNSLQGAKGGPEAFF. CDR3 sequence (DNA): TGTGCCAGCAACTCTCTACAGGGGGCGAAAGGAGGGCCTGAAGCTTTCTTT.

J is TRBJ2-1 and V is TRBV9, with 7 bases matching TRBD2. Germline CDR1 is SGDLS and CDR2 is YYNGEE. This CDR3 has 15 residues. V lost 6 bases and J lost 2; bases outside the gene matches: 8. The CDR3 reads CASTGGSPAYNEQFF. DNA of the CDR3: TGTGCCAGCACCGGGGGGAGCCCGGCCTACAATGAGCAGTTCTTC.

The CDR3 bases are TGCGCCAGCAGCTTGGCCCGATCAAAGAGGGTGCACCAGCCCCAGCATTTT. This sequence encodes CASSLARSKRVHQPQHF. V and J are TRBV5-1 and TRBJ1-5; D gene uncertain. Trimming cost V 0 bases and J 7 bases, with 20 bases left between them. This CDR3 comprises 17 residues. Germline V gene sequence: CDR1 SGHRS, CDR2 YFSETQ. The full variable domain, completed using reference TRBV5-1 and TRBJ1-5, is KAGVTQTPRYLIKTRGQQVTLSCSPISGHRSVSWYQQTPGQGLQFLFEYFSETQRNKGNFPGRFSGRQFSNSRSEMNVSTLELGDSALYLCASSLARSKRVHQPQHFGDGTRLSIL.

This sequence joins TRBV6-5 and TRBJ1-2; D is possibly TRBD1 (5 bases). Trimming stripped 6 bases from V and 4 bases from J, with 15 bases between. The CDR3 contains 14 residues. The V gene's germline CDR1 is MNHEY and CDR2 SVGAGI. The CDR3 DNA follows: TGTGCCAGCAGGCGGGACGGCCTTTCCTATGGCTACACCTTC. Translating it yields CASRRDGLSYGYTF.